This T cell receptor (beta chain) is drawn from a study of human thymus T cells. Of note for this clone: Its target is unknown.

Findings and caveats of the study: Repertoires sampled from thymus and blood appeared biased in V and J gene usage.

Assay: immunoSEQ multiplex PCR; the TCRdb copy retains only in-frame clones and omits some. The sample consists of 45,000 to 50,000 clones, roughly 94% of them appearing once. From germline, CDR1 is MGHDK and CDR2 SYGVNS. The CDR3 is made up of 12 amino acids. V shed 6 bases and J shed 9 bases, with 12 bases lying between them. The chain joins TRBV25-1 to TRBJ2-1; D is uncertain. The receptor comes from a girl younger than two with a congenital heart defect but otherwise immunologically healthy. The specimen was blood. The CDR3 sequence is CASSPVKGEQFF. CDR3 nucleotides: TGTGCCAGCAGCCCTGTGAAGGGTGAGCAGTTCTTC.